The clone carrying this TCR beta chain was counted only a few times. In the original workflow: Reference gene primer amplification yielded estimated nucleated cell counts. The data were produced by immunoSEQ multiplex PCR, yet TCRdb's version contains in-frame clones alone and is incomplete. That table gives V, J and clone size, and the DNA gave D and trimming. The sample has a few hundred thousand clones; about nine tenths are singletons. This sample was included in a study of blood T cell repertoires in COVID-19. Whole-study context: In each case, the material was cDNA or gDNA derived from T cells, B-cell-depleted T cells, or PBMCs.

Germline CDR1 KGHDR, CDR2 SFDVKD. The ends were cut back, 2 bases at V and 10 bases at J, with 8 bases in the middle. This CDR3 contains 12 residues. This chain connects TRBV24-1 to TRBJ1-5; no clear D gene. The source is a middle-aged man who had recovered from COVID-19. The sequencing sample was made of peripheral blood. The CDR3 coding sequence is TGTGCCACCAGTGATTCCCGAGGACCCCAGCATTTT. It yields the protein CATSDSRGPQHF.